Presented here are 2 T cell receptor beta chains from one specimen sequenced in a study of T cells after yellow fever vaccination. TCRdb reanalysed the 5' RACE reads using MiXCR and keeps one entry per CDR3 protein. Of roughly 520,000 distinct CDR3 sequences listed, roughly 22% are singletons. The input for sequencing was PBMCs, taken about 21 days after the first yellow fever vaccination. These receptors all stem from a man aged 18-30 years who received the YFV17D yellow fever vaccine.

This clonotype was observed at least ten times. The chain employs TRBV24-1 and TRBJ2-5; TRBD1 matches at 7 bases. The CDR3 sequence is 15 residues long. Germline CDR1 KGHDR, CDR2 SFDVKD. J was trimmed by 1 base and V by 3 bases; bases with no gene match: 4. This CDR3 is CATSDPTGVQETQYF. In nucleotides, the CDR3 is TGTGCCACCAGTGATCCTACAGGGGTCCAAGAGACCCAGTACTTC.

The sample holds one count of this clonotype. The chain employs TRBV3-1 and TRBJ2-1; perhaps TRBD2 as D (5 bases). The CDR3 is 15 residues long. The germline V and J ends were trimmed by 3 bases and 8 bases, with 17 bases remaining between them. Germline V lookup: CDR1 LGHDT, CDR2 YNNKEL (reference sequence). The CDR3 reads CASSQNTGIGDEQFF. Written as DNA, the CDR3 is TGTGCCAGCAGCCAGAATACCGGGATTGGCGATGAGCAGTTCTTC.